This T cell receptor (beta chain) came from a study of liver allograft versus peripheral blood T cells. Study information: Liver transplant recipients had T cell receptor repertoires compared between transplanted liver and peripheral blood.

With regard to this clonotype: The antigen is undetermined.

There are 11 residues in the CDR3. Deletions cut 6 bases from V and 6 bases from J, with 8 bases between. CDR1 is MNHEY, CDR2 SVGEGT, per germline. TCRdb passed the reads through MiXCR, listing each CDR3 protein once. This repertoire shows roughly 1,200 distinct CDR3 sequences, about 43% found once; its top ten account for 60% to 80%. Notes on the study in general: Liver allograft T cell receptor repertoires were reported to differ from peripheral blood repertoires.

The chain carries TRBV6-2 or TRBV6-3 and TRBJ1-2; no reliable D call. This TCR derives from a human patient who had a liver transplant. The graft donor may be the source of some T cells. CDR3 nucleotide sequence: TGTGCCAGCAGCCCGGACGATGGCTACACCTTC. Protein: CASSPDDGYTF.